This T cell receptor (beta chain) originates from a study of T cells expressing NK-cell markers. This CDR3 contains 12 residues. Germline loops: CDR1 SEHNR, CDR2 FQNEAQ (reference sequence). TCRdb reprocessed the 5' RACE reads and reports one entry per CDR3 protein, with no DNA. This sample lists about 190,000 distinct CDR3 sequences; its ten largest clones have around 20%. The sequencing input was blood T cells: a sorted CD56 or NKG2C T cell subset, CD4+ or CD8+ T cells, or bulk PBMC T cells (not recorded which). The rearrangement joins TRBV7-9 to TRBJ2-5; lacking DNA, the TRBD1 call made by TCRdb goes unchecked. This sequence originates from a man between 18 and 69 years old in good health. The CDR3 spells CATRTLQETQYF.